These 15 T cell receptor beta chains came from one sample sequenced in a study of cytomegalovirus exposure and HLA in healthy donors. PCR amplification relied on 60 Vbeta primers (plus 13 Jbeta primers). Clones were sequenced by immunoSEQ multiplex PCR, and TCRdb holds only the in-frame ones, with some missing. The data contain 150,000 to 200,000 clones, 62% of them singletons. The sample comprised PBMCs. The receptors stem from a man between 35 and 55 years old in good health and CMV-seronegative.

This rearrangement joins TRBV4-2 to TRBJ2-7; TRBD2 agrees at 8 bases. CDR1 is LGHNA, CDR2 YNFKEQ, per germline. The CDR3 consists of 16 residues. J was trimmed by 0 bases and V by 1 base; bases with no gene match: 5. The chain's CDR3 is CASSQGVAGSSYEQYF. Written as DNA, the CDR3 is TGTGCCAGCAGCCAAGGGGTAGCGGGGAGCTCCTACGAGCAGTACTTC.

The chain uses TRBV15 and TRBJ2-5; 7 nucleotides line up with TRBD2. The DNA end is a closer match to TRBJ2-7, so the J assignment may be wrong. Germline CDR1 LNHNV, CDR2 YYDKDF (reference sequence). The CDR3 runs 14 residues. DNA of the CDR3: TGTGCCACCAGCAGAGGGGGGGGCTCCTACGAGCAGTACTTC. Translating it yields CATSRGGGSYEQYF.

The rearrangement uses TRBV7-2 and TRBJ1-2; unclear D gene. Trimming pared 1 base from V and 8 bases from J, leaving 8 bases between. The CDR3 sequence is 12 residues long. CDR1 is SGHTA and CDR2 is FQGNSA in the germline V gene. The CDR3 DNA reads TGTGCCAGCAGCTTAGAGAGAGGGGGCTACACCTTC. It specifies CASSLERGGYTF.

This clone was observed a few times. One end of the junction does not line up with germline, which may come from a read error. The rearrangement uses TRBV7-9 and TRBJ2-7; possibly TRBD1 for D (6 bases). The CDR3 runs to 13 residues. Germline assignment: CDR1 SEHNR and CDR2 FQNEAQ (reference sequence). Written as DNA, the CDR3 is TGTTCCAGCAGCTATACAGGGAAGGGCGAGCAGTACTTC. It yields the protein CSSSYTGKGEQYF. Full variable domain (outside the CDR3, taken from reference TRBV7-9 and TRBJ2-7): DTGVSQNPRHKITKRGQNVTFRCDPISEHNRLYWYRQTLGQGPEFLTYFQNEAQLEKSRLLSDRFSAERPKGSFSTLEIQRTEQGDSAMYLCSSSYTGKGEQYFGPGTRLTVT.

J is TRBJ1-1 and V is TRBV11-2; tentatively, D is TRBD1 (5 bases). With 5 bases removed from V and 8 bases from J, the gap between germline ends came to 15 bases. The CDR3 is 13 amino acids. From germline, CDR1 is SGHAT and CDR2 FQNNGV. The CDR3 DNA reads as TGTGCCAGCAGCCCACTCGGGGGTTGGGAAGCTTTCTTT. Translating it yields CASSPLGGWEAFF.

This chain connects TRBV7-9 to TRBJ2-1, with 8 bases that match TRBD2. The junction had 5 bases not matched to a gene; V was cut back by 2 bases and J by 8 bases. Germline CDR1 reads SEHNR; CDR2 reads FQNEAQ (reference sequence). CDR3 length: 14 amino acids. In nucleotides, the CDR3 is TGTGCCAGCAGCTTAACGGGAGGGCTAGATGAGCAGTTCTTC. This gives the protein CASSLTGGLDEQFF. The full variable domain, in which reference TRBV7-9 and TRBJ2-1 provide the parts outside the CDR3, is DTGVSQNPRHKITKRGQNVTFRCDPISEHNRLYWYRQTLGQGPEFLTYFQNEAQLEKSRLLSDRFSAERPKGSFSTLEIQRTEQGDSAMYLCASSLTGGLDEQFFGPGTRLTVL.

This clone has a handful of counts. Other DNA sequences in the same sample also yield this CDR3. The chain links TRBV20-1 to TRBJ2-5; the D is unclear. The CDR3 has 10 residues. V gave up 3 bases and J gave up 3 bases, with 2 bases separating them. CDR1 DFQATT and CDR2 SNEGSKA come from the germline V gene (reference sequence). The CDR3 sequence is CSASKETQYF. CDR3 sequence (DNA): TGCAGTGCTAGCAAAGAGACCCAGTACTTC.

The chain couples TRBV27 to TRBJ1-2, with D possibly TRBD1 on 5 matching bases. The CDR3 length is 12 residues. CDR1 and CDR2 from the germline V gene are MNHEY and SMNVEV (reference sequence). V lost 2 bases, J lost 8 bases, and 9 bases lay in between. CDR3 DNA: TGTGCCAGCAGTTTAGGGGGGGACGGCTACACCTTC. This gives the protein CASSLGGDGYTF.

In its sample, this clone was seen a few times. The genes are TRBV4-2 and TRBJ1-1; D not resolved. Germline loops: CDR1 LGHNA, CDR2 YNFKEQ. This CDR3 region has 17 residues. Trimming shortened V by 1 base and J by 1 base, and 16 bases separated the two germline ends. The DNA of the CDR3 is TGTGCCAGCAGCCAAGCGTTGGCCGGAGGCACGAACACTGAAGCTTTCTTT. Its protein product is CASSQALAGGTNTEAFF.

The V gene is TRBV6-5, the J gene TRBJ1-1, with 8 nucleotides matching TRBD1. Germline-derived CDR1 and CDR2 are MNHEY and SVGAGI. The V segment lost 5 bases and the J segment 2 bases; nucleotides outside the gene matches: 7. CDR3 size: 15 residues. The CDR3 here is CASSTKTGANTEAFF. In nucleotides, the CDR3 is TGTGCCAGCAGTACTAAGACAGGGGCTAACACTGAAGCTTTCTTT.

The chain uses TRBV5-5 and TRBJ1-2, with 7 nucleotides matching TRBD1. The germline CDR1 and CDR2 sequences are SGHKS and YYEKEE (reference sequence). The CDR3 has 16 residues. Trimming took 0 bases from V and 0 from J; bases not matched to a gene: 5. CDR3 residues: CASSLEGQEANYGYTF. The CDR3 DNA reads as TGTGCCAGCAGCTTGGAAGGACAGGAGGCTAACTATGGCTACACCTTC.

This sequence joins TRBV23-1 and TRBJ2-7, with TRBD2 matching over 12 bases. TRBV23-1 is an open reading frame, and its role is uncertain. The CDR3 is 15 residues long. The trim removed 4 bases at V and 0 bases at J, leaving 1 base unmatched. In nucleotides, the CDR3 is TGCGCCAGCAGTCCACTAGCGGGGGGCTCCTACGAGCAGTACTTC. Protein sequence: CASSPLAGGSYEQYF.

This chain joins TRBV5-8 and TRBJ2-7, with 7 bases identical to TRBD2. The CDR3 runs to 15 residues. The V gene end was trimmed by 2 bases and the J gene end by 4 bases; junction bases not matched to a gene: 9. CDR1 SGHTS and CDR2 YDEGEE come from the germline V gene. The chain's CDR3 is CASSLGGGRGYEQYF. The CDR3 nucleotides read TGTGCCAGCAGCTTAGGCGGCGGGAGAGGGTACGAGCAGTACTTC.

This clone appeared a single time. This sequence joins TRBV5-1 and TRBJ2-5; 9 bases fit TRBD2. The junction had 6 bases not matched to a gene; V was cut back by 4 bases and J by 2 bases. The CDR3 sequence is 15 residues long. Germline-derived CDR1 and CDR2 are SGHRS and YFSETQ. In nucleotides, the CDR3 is TGCGCCAGCAGCGATGGACTAGCGCGTCAAGAGACCCAGTACTTC. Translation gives CASSDGLARQETQYF.

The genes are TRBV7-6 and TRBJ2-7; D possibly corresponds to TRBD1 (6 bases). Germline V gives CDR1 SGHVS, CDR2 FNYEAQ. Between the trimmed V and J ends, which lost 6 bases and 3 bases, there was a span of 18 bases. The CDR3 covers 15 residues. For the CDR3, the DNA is TGTGCCAGCAGTACCGGGGCAGGGGCCCTCTACGAGCAGTACTTC. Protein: CASSTGAGALYEQYF.